The 15 T cell receptor beta chains given below trace back to one sample, sequenced in a study of blood T cell repertoires in COVID-19. Measured with immunoSEQ multiplex PCR; TCRdb has only the in-frame clones, and not every one. The data show 150,000 to 200,000 clones, around 77% seen once. Source material: peripheral blood. The receptor set was obtained from a man in his fifties or sixties with active or convalescent COVID-19.

The genes are TRBV2 and TRBJ1-2; D is unclear. The CDR3 loop spans 11 amino acids. V was clipped by 10 bases and J by 8 bases, with 14 bases between them. From germline, CDR1 is SNHLY and CDR2 FYNNEI. The CDR3 sequence: CATPGREGYTF. CDR3 DNA: TGTGCCACCCCAGGTAGGGAGGGCTACACCTTC.

The rearrangement uses TRBV10-3 and TRBJ1-3; TRBD1 matches at 8 bases. The CDR3 loop spans 15 amino acids. CDR1 and CDR2 from the germline V gene are ENHRY and SYGVKD. Trimming took 3 bases from V and 8 from J; bases not matched to a gene: 9. This CDR3 is CAISERGQGRDTIYF. The CDR3 bases are TGTGCCATCAGTGAACGAGGACAGGGTAGAGACACCATATATTTT.

This clone was detected only a few times. The CDR3 DNA is TGTGCCAGCAGCCGTCGGAGGGCCGCCTACAATGAGCAGTTCTTC. Protein product: CASSRRRAAYNEQFF. The chain carries TRBV7-2 and TRBJ2-1; tentatively, D is TRBD2 (6 bases). CDR1 is SGHTA, CDR2 FQGNSA, per germline. Trimming removed 5 bases from V and 2 bases from J, with 13 bases in between. This CDR3 is built from 15 residues.

This chain connects TRBV28 to TRBJ2-5, with 10 nucleotides matching TRBD2. Germline V gene sequence: CDR1 MDHEN, CDR2 SYDVKM. The CDR3 runs to 15 residues. Unmatched junction bases numbered 9, after V lost 6 bases and J lost 5 bases. Here the CDR3 reads CASSQPLAGVETQYF. CDR3 bases: TGTGCCAGCAGCCAACCTCTAGCGGGAGTTGAGACCCAGTACTTC.

The chain is built from TRBV2 and TRBJ2-5; a possible D gene is TRBD2 (6 bases). V was cut by 6 bases and J by 5 bases, with 22 bases left in between. CDR1 SNHLY and CDR2 FYNNEI come from the germline V gene. The CDR3 is made up of 16 amino acids. The CDR3 loop is CASSPYGAGITETQYF. The CDR3 nucleotides read TGTGCCAGCAGCCCCTATGGGGCGGGAATTACCGAGACCCAGTACTTC.

DNA for the CDR3: TGCGCCAGCAGCCAAGGATCAGGGGAAGGGTGGGAGACCCAGTACTTC. Amino acid sequence: CASSQGSGEGWETQYF. This rearrangement joins TRBV4-3 to TRBJ2-5, with D possibly TRBD1 on 6 matching bases. Looked up from germline, CDR1 is LGHNA and CDR2 is YSLEER. The V and J ends lost 1 base and 5 bases respectively, with 17 bases between them. The CDR3 sequence is 16 residues long.

V is TRBV7-8 and J is TRBJ1-5; D possibly corresponds to TRBD1 (5 bases). Germline values: CDR1 SGHVS, CDR2 FQNEAQ. With 1 base removed from V and 6 bases from J, the gap between germline ends came to 13 bases. This CDR3 contains 15 residues. The CDR3 spells CASSLDLGGGQPQHF. The CDR3 DNA sequence: TGTGCCAGCAGCTTAGATCTGGGGGGGGGTCAGCCCCAGCATTTT.

The chain combines TRBV30 with TRBJ1-1, with D unresolved. The CDR3 has 12 amino acids. Deletions cut 3 bases from V and 5 bases from J, with 10 bases between. The germline gives CDR1 GTSNPN, CDR2 SVGIG (reference sequence). The CDR3 DNA reads TGTGCCTGGAGAGCACGAAAAACTGAAGCTTTCTTT. Translation: CAWRARKTEAFF.

This chain joins TRBV7-2 and TRBJ2-2; D call uncertain. Trimming cost V 5 bases and J 2 bases, with 12 bases left between them. Germline CDR1 reads SGHTA; CDR2 reads FQGNSA. The length of the CDR3 is 15 residues. DNA for the CDR3: TGTGCCAGCAGCCCACTTTCACGAAACACCGGGGAGCTGTTTTTT. This sequence encodes CASSPLSRNTGELFF.

The rearrangement joins TRBV4-3 to TRBJ2-3; D might be TRBD2 (5 bases). Germline CDR1 and CDR2: LGHNA and YSLEER. Trimming cost V 5 bases and J 1 base, with 13 bases left between them. The CDR3 runs 15 residues. CDR3 in DNA: TGCGCCAGCAGCGGACGGGGTACAGGCACAGATACGCAGTATTTT. Protein sequence: CASSGRGTGTDTQYF.

V is TRBV30 and J is TRBJ2-7; D is possibly TRBD2 (5 bases). The V end was cut by 0 bases, the J end by 2 bases, with 14 bases between. This CDR3 is built from 15 residues. Germline V CDR1 and CDR2: GTSNPN, SVGIG (reference sequence). The CDR3 here is CAWSVLLGHTYEQYF. The CDR3 DNA reads TGTGCCTGGAGTGTACTACTAGGGCATACCTACGAGCAGTACTTC.

The rearrangement links TRBV27 to TRBJ2-7; the D is unclear. The CDR3 spans 11 residues. The V end was cut by 4 bases, the J end by 4 bases, with 5 bases between. From germline, CDR1 is MNHEY and CDR2 SMNVEV (reference sequence). The CDR3 sequence: CASSSSYEQYF. The CDR3 DNA sequence: TGTGCCAGCAGTTCGTCTTACGAGCAGTACTTC.

The chain recombines TRBV29-1 with TRBJ2-1, with TRBD2 identical over 12 bases. The germline gives CDR1 SQVTM, CDR2 ANQGSEA. The CDR3 totals 15 residues. Trimming took 5 bases from V and 9 from J; bases not matched to a gene: 11. The CDR3 spells CSVTQTSGSNSEQFF. CDR3 nucleotides: TGCAGCGTTACCCAGACTAGCGGGAGCAACAGTGAGCAGTTCTTC.

The chain recombines TRBV5-1 with TRBJ2-2, with 8 bases fitting TRBD1. The CDR3 runs to 16 residues. V shed 6 bases and J 5 bases; nucleotides not matched to a gene: 12. Germline V gene data show CDR1 as SGHRS and CDR2 as YFSETQ. In nucleotides, the CDR3 is TGCGCCAGCACTCCGTTCAGGGGGCAGACGACCGGGGAGCTGTTTTTT. This codes for CASTPFRGQTTGELFF.

The chain links TRBV7-3 to TRBJ2-1; TRBD2 matches at 9 bases. The CDR3 is made up of 13 amino acids. J was trimmed by 8 bases and V by 5 bases; bases with no gene match: 4. The germline gives CDR1 SGHTA, CDR2 FQGTGA. DNA for the CDR3: TGTGCCAGCAGCCCTAGCGGGAAACATGAGCAGTTCTTC. It yields the protein CASSPSGKHEQFF.